This record concerns one T cell receptor beta chain sequence. Documented time point: after dendritic cell vaccination, including at tumor progression/relapse. The sample comes from a study of glioma-infiltrating T cells after dendritic cell vaccination. Overall study: Dendritic cell vaccination trial patients had either newly diagnosed or recurrent glioblastoma.

Trimming pared 3 bases from V and 9 bases from J, leaving 18 bases between. The germline V gene has CDR1 KGHSH and CDR2 LQKENI. The CDR3 runs 16 residues. The primer mix had 60 V beta and 13 J beta primers. Method: immunoSEQ multiplex PCR; TCRdb's copy keeps in-frame clones and lacks some. The sample shows some 110,000 clones, nearly 90% of them seen only once. Sample: blood, taken after dendritic cell vaccination. This TCR came from a human donor with glioblastoma. The V call is TRBV18, the J call TRBJ1-6; D is uncertain. The CDR3 loop reads CASSPGGGFSSSPLHF. DNA of the CDR3: TGTGCCAGCTCACCCGGTGGAGGGTTTTCTTCTTCACCCCTCCACTTT.